The clone carrying this TCR beta chain was recorded a few times. The antigen is undetermined. The V segment lost 4 bases and the J segment 5 bases; nucleotides outside the gene matches: 6. From germline, CDR1 is SGHKS and CDR2 YYEKEE (reference sequence). This CDR3 has 14 amino acids. Template material for amplifying TCR beta CDR3 regions consisted of RNA transcripts. HTBI primers were used for first-round RT-PCR of the TCR CDR3. TCRdb re-called the multiplex PCR reads through MiXCR, storing one row per CDR3 protein. The sample lists around 700,000 distinct CDR3 sequences, about 17% occurring once. This specimen comes from a study of T cells in Graves' hyperthyroidism and ophthalmopathy. Study outcomes and limitations: In the analysis, a 13 V-J model separated ophthalmopathy from stable hyperthyroidism.

Each patient was aged 18 to 65 and had newly diagnosed hyperthyroidism of under 2 months' duration. When hyperthyroidism was first diagnosed, the blood sample was taken, preceding any ophthalmopathy symptoms. This TCR derives from a woman in her 50s with Graves' hyperthyroidism that later progressed to Graves' ophthalmopathy. The chain recombines TRBV5-5 with TRBJ1-2, with TRBD1 identical over 9 bases. Input material: blood. In DNA, the CDR3 is TGTGCCAGCAGCCTCCGGGACAGGGATTATGGCTACACCTTC. This codes for CASSLRDRDYGYTF. The full variable domain, its missing parts supplied by reference TRBV5-5 and TRBJ1-2, is DAGVTQSPTHLIKTRGQQVTLRCSPISGHKSVSWYQQVLGQGPQFIFQYYEKEERGRGNFPDRFSARQFPNYSSELNVNALLLGDSALYLCASSLRDRDYGYTFGSGTRLTVV.